This T cell receptor beta chain originates from a study of regulatory T cells in long-lasting Graves disease. With iRepertoire HTBI primers and Arm-PCR of CDR3 regions, TCR beta libraries were built. One entry per CDR3 protein, called by TCRdb with MiXCR from the multiplex PCR reads. The sample lists 440,000 or so distinct CDR3 sequences; about a sixth were seen once. Turning to this clonotype: A far larger clone is a single base away, which makes a read error likely.

Time point denoted: newly diagnosed GD, antithyroid drugs for less than 3 months. PBMCs were the source of the RNA used for TCR sequencing. Germline loops: CDR1 SEHNR, CDR2 FQNEAQ (reference sequence). CDR3 length: 16 residues. Another study also made use of these data, one on T cells in Graves' hyperthyroidism and ophthalmopathy. Per that paper: In the blood, most expanded thyroid clonotypes above 0.001 appeared as well.

The rearrangement links TRBV7-9 to TRBJ2-1, with 13 nucleotides matching TRBD2. The receptor was derived from a young woman with Graves disease. The input for sequencing was peripheral blood mononuclear cells (PBMCs), taken at new diagnosis, from a patient treated with antithyroid drugs. The CDR3 region has the DNA TGTGCCAGCAGCGCAACTAGCGGGAGGGCCTACAATGAGCAGCTCTTC. As protein: CASSATSGRAYNEQLF.